These T cell receptor beta chains were read from a single sample in a study of cytomegalovirus exposure and HLA in healthy donors. Profiling relied on immunoSEQ multiplex PCR, and the TCRdb table lists in-frame clones only, not all of them. The table lists about 150,000 clones, roughly 86% of them singletons. Sequenced sample: PBMCs. These receptors were collected from a human donor in good health. The CDR3 runs from the conserved cysteine through the conserved F or W. The D gene is left open where the match is weak. Clone sizes are given selectively: once, few, many, or a class where the clone is expanded.

V gene: TRBV4-1
clone size: once
D gene: TRBD1
J gene: TRBJ2-7
CDR3 protein: CASSQEPTGLWEQYF
CDR3 DNA: TGCGCCAGCAGCCAAGAACCGACAGGGCTCTGGGAGCAGTACTTC

V gene: TRBV7-2
clone size: -
D gene: TRBD2
J gene: TRBJ2-1
CDR3 protein: CASSPGLAGGQNEQFF
CDR3 DNA: TGTGCCAGCAGCCCAGGACTAGCGGGGGGGCAGAATGAGCAGTTCTTC

V gene: TRBV2
clone size: once
D gene: TRBD1
J gene: TRBJ2-3
CDR3 protein: CASSGGDTQYF
CDR3 DNA: TGTGCCAGTTCAGGGGGAGATACGCAGTATTTT

V gene: TRBV7-6
clone size: -
D gene: TRBD1
J gene: TRBJ1-3
CDR3 protein: CASSSGTGRNTIYF
CDR3 DNA: TGTGCCAGCAGCTCGGGGACAGGCAGAAACACCATATATTTT

V gene: TRBV25-1
clone size: -
D gene: -
J gene: TRBJ1-1
CDR3 protein: CASSDGQILNTEAFF
CDR3 DNA: TGTGCCAGCAGTGACGGACAGATTTTGAACACTGAAGCTTTCTTT

V gene: TRBV5-1
clone size: -
D gene: TRBD2
J gene: TRBJ2-1
CDR3 protein: CASSLSTSGVEEQFF
CDR3 DNA: TGCGCCAGCAGCTTGAGCACTAGCGGGGTAGAGGAGCAGTTCTTC

V gene: TRBV12-5
clone size: -
D gene: -
J gene: TRBJ2-5
CDR3 protein: CASGLEQDALETQYF
CDR3 DNA: TGTGCTAGTGGTTTAGAACAGGACGCCCTTGAGACCCAGTACTTC

V gene: TRBV6-5
clone size: -
D gene: -
J gene: TRBJ1-1
CDR3 protein: CASSYSYRLGTEAFF
CDR3 DNA: TGTGCCAGCAGTTACTCCTACAGGTTGGGCACTGAAGCTTTCTTT

V gene: TRBV5-1
clone size: -
D gene: TRBD1
J gene: TRBJ2-7
CDR3 protein: CASSPDRGAYEQYF
CDR3 DNA: TGCGCCAGCAGCCCGGACAGGGGGGCCTACGAGCAGTACTTC

V gene: TRBV1
clone size: -
D gene: -
J gene: TRBJ2-1
CDR3 protein: CTSSQDGSGRSGNEQFF
CDR3 DNA: TGCACCAGCAGCCAAGATGGAAGCGGGAGAAGCGGCAATGAGCAGTTCTTC

V gene: TRBV27
clone size: once
D gene: TRBD1
J gene: TRBJ2-5
CDR3 protein: CASSVRQGSAQYF
CDR3 DNA: TGTGCCAGCAGCGTTCGACAGGGCTCGGCCCAGTACTTC

V gene: TRBV4-1
clone size: -
D gene: -
J gene: TRBJ1-4
CDR3 protein: CASSQGNEKLFF
CDR3 DNA: TGCGCCAGCAGCCAGGGCAATGAAAAACTGTTTTTT

V gene: TRBV6-5
clone size: -
D gene: TRBD1
J gene: TRBJ1-6
CDR3 protein: CASSTAGTVNSPLHF
CDR3 DNA: TGTGCCAGCAGTACAGCCGGGACAGTTAATTCACCCCTCCACTTT

V gene: TRBV6-1
clone size: -
D gene: -
J gene: TRBJ2-5
CDR3 protein: CASSENRDSFGETQYF
CDR3 DNA: TGTGCCAGCAGTGAAAACCGGGACTCCTTTGGCGAGACCCAGTACTTC

V gene: TRBV6-5
clone size: -
D gene: -
J gene: TRBJ1-1
CDR3 protein: CASSRQGGTEAFF
CDR3 DNA: TGTGCCAGCAGCAGACAAGGGGGCACTGAAGCTTTCTTT

V gene: TRBV5-6
clone size: -
D gene: TRBD1
J gene: TRBJ2-7
CDR3 protein: CASSPGQGSYEQYF
CDR3 DNA: TGTGCCAGCAGTCCGGGACAGGGTAGCTACGAGCAGTACTTC

V gene: TRBV9
clone size: -
D gene: -
J gene: TRBJ1-1
CDR3 protein: CASSVVGGRPLNTEAFF
CDR3 DNA: TGTGCCAGCAGCGTAGTTGGGGGCCGACCACTGAACACTGAAGCTTTCTTT

V gene: TRBV6-6
clone size: -
D gene: -
J gene: TRBJ1-1
CDR3 protein: CASRRHNRTAFF
CDR3 DNA: TGTGCCAGCAGGAGGCACAACCGTACAGCTTTCTTT

V gene: TRBV19
clone size: few
D gene: -
J gene: TRBJ2-7
CDR3 protein: CASNGRDLSHEQYF
CDR3 DNA: TGTGCCAGTAACGGGCGGGATCTCTCCCACGAGCAGTACTTC

V gene: TRBV28
clone size: -
D gene: TRBD1
J gene: TRBJ1-2
CDR3 protein: CASSEDRDYGYTF
CDR3 DNA: TGTGCCAGCAGTGAGGACAGGGACTATGGCTACACCTTC

V gene: TRBV6-5
clone size: -
D gene: -
J gene: TRBJ1-1
CDR3 protein: CASSYSGQPNTEAFF
CDR3 DNA: TGTGCCAGCAGTTATTCGGGACAACCGAACACTGAAGCTTTCTTT

V gene: TRBV2
clone size: -
D gene: -
J gene: TRBJ2-3
CDR3 protein: CASRPRLGTSTDTQYF
CDR3 DNA: TGTGCCAGCCGCCCCCGACTTGGAACTAGCACAGATACGCAGTATTTT

V gene: TRBV10-3
clone size: -
D gene: -
J gene: TRBJ1-1
CDR3 protein: CAISFQVNTEAFF
CDR3 DNA: TGTGCCATCAGTTTTCAGGTGAACACTGAAGCTTTCTTT

V gene: TRBV14
clone size: -
D gene: -
J gene: TRBJ1-1
CDR3 protein: CASSRDLNTEAFF
CDR3 DNA: TGTGCCAGCAGCCGAGACTTGAACACTGAAGCTTTCTTT

V gene: TRBV2
clone size: few
D gene: TRBD1
J gene: TRBJ2-7
CDR3 protein: CASRPGQGFYEQYF
CDR3 DNA: TGTGCCAGCAGACCGGGACAGGGGTTTTACGAGCAGTACTTC

V gene: TRBV19
clone size: once
D gene: TRBD1
J gene: TRBJ2-1
CDR3 protein: CASTDRGVAKDEQFF
CDR3 DNA: TGTGCCAGCACGGACAGGGGGGTAGCTAAGGATGAGCAGTTCTTC

V gene: TRBV27
clone size: -
D gene: TRBD1
J gene: TRBJ1-2
CDR3 protein: CASGTGFGYTF
CDR3 DNA: TGTGCCAGCGGGACAGGGTTTGGCTACACCTTC

V gene: TRBV18
clone size: -
D gene: -
J gene: TRBJ2-2
CDR3 protein: CASSPPFPLREGQRPNTGELFF
CDR3 DNA: TGTGCCAGCTCACCACCATTCCCCCTACGGGAGGGACAGAGGCCGAACACCGGGGAGCTGTTTTTT

V gene: TRBV4-1
clone size: -
D gene: -
J gene: TRBJ2-2
CDR3 protein: CASSQGAGLLTGELFF
CDR3 DNA: TGCGCCAGCAGCCAGGGTGCGGGTCTTCTAACCGGGGAGCTGTTTTTT

V gene: TRBV7-9
clone size: -
D gene: TRBD2
J gene: TRBJ2-1
CDR3 protein: CASSGGLAGGVDEQFF
CDR3 DNA: TGTGCCAGCAGCGGTGGACTAGCGGGGGGAGTAGATGAGCAGTTCTTC

V gene: TRBV6-5
clone size: -
D gene: -
J gene: TRBJ1-1
CDR3 protein: CASSRQTNTEAFF
CDR3 DNA: TGTGCCAGCAGTCGACAGACGAACACTGAAGCTTTCTTT

V gene: TRBV13
clone size: once
D gene: TRBD1
J gene: TRBJ2-7
CDR3 protein: CASSAYRDRDSYEQYF
CDR3 DNA: TGTGCCAGCAGCGCATACCGGGACAGGGACTCCTACGAGCAGTACTTC

V gene: TRBV2
clone size: -
D gene: -
J gene: TRBJ2-7
CDR3 protein: CASSSYQGLEQYF
CDR3 DNA: TGTGCCAGCAGCTCCTATCAGGGGCTTGAGCAGTACTTC

V gene: TRBV18
clone size: -
D gene: TRBD1
J gene: TRBJ1-5
CDR3 protein: CASSPDRGAPQHF
CDR3 DNA: TGTGCCAGCTCACCAGACAGGGGAGCGCCCCAGCATTTT

V gene: TRBV5-1
clone size: -
D gene: -
J gene: TRBJ1-2
CDR3 protein: CASSPFGQQYGYTF
CDR3 DNA: TGCGCCAGCAGCCCTTTCGGACAGCAGTATGGCTACACCTTC

V gene: TRBV7-2
clone size: -
D gene: TRBD1
J gene: TRBJ1-5
CDR3 protein: CASSADRGRHQPQHF
CDR3 DNA: TGTGCCAGCAGCGCCGACAGGGGGCGTCACCAGCCCCAGCATTTT

V gene: TRBV6-4
clone size: -
D gene: TRBD2
J gene: TRBJ2-7
CDR3 protein: CASSDSKTGTSGGAVNEQYF
CDR3 DNA: TGTGCCAGCAGTGACTCCAAGACCGGGACTAGCGGGGGGGCCGTAAACGAGCAGTACTTC

V gene: TRBV19
clone size: few
D gene: -
J gene: TRBJ2-7
CDR3 protein: CASSLKQSLGDYEQYF
CDR3 DNA: TGTGCCAGTAGTCTAAAACAATCATTAGGGGACTACGAGCAGTACTTC

V gene: TRBV2
clone size: -
D gene: TRBD2
J gene: TRBJ2-3
CDR3 protein: CASSGTSGRSADTQYF
CDR3 DNA: TGTGCCAGCAGCGGGACTAGCGGGAGATCCGCAGATACGCAGTATTTT

V gene: TRBV7-2
clone size: -
D gene: -
J gene: TRBJ1-5
CDR3 protein: CASSPRVGNQPQHF
CDR3 DNA: TGTGCCAGCAGCCCCAGGGTGGGCAATCAGCCCCAGCATTTT

V gene: TRBV19
clone size: medium-sized
D gene: TRBD1
J gene: TRBJ2-7
CDR3 protein: CASSMGTGDYEQYF
CDR3 DNA: TGTGCCAGTAGTATGGGGACAGGGGACTACGAGCAGTACTTC

V gene: TRBV7-2
clone size: -
D gene: -
J gene: TRBJ1-1
CDR3 protein: CASSLVWAGNTEAFF
CDR3 DNA: TGTGCCAGCAGCTTGGTATGGGCGGGTAACACTGAAGCTTTCTTT

V gene: TRBV5-1
clone size: -
D gene: TRBD1
J gene: TRBJ1-1
CDR3 protein: CASRRDRVGPMNTEAFF
CDR3 DNA: TGCGCCAGCAGACGGGACAGGGTAGGACCGATGAACACTGAAGCTTTCTTT

V gene: TRBV7-6
clone size: -
D gene: -
J gene: TRBJ1-1
CDR3 protein: CASSLEPLYTEAFF
CDR3 DNA: TGTGCCAGCAGCTTAGAGCCCCTCTACACTGAAGCTTTCTTT

V gene: TRBV18
clone size: -
D gene: -
J gene: TRBJ1-1
CDR3 protein: CASSPPVLTEAFF
CDR3 DNA: TGTGCCAGCTCACCACCGGTACTCACTGAAGCTTTCTTT

V gene: TRBV5-4
clone size: -
D gene: TRBD1
J gene: TRBJ2-2
CDR3 protein: CASTYRGANTGELFF
CDR3 DNA: TGTGCCAGCACCTACAGGGGTGCGAACACCGGGGAGCTGTTTTTT

V gene: TRBV20-1
clone size: -
D gene: -
J gene: TRBJ2-5
CDR3 protein: CSATVKGAQYF
CDR3 DNA: TGCAGTGCTACAGTGAAAGGGGCCCAGTACTTC

V gene: TRBV5-1
clone size: -
D gene: -
J gene: TRBJ2-2
CDR3 protein: CASSSKLTGRHTGELFF
CDR3 DNA: TGCGCCAGCAGCTCAAAACTGACAGGGAGGCACACCGGGGAGCTGTTTTTT

V gene: TRBV19
clone size: few
D gene: -
J gene: TRBJ1-2
CDR3 protein: CASSIDSLHGYTF
CDR3 DNA: TGTGCCAGTAGTATAGACTCTCTACATGGCTACACCTTC

V gene: TRBV5-8
clone size: -
D gene: -
J gene: TRBJ2-7
CDR3 protein: CASSSPLVQSREQYF
CDR3 DNA: TGTGCCAGCAGCTCCCCTCTTGTCCAATCTAGGGAGCAGTACTTC

V gene: TRBV10-3
clone size: -
D gene: -
J gene: TRBJ1-5
CDR3 protein: CAISAGSLSNQPQHF
CDR3 DNA: TGTGCCATCAGTGCGGGGAGCCTCAGCAATCAGCCCCAGCATTTT

V gene: TRBV25-1
clone size: -
D gene: -
J gene: TRBJ2-5
CDR3 protein: CATASWRAQETQYF
CDR3 DNA: TGTGCCACCGCCTCCTGGAGAGCCCAAGAGACCCAGTACTTC

V gene: TRBV27
clone size: few
D gene: -
J gene: TRBJ1-5
CDR3 protein: CASSYGGGSNQPQHF
CDR3 DNA: TGTGCCAGCAGTTATGGGGGAGGTAGCAATCAGCCCCAGCATTTT

V gene: TRBV12-5
clone size: once
D gene: -
J gene: TRBJ1-1
CDR3 protein: CASAMDGNMNTEAFF
CDR3 DNA: TGTGCTAGTGCCATGGACGGGAACATGAACACTGAAGCTTTCTTT

V gene: TRBV19
clone size: -
D gene: TRBD1
J gene: TRBJ2-1
CDR3 protein: CASSDRVAGSEQFF
CDR3 DNA: TGTGCCAGTAGCGACAGGGTGGCGGGTAGTGAGCAGTTCTTC